This passage covers 10 T cell receptor beta chains from one sample sequenced in a study of cytomegalovirus exposure and HLA in healthy donors. The PCR used 60 Vbeta and 13 Jbeta primers. Repertoires were generated with immunoSEQ multiplex PCR, while TCRdb's copy carries only in-frame clones and drops some. The sample consists of about 300,000 clones, 86% of them appearing once. The material sequenced was PBMCs. The receptor source for this set is a man aged 40-55 years in good health and CMV-seropositive.

The chain uses TRBV5-1 and TRBJ2-5, with 13 bases fitting TRBD2. V shed 4 bases, J shed 6 bases, and the junction held 9 bases outside the gene matches. This CDR3 region has 16 residues. The germline gives CDR1 SGHRS, CDR2 YFSETQ. The CDR3 bases are TGCGCCAGCAGCACGGGGACTAGCGGGATAAGAAAGACCCAGTACTTC. This gives the protein CASSTGTSGIRKTQYF.

The rearrangement joins TRBV6-5 to TRBJ2-2; the D is unclear. The V end lost 7 bases, the J end lost 7 bases, and 16 bases lay between the germline ends. Germline CDR1 MNHEY, CDR2 SVGAGI. The CDR3 has 14 amino acids. The CDR3 coding sequence is TGTGCCAGCAACCAATTCTCGAGAGGCGGGGAGCTGTTTTTT. Protein: CASNQFSRGGELFF.

DNA for the CDR3: TGTGCCAGTAGTATGGGCGGGAACGAGCAGTACTTC. Protein sequence: CASSMGGNEQYF. V gene TRBV19 combines with J gene TRBJ2-7, with D possibly being TRBD2 (6 bases). The CDR3 is 12 amino acids. V lost 3 bases and J 5 bases, leaving 8 bases between the germline ends. Per the germline V gene, CDR1 is LNHDA and CDR2 is SQIVND (reference sequence).

The gene calls are TRBV19 and TRBJ2-7; TRBD2 matches 11 bases. Germline loops: CDR1 LNHDA, CDR2 SQIVND (reference sequence). This CDR3 spans 16 amino acids. V trimming: 4 bases; J trimming: 4 bases; junction bases outside the gene matches: 9. In DNA, the CDR3 is TGTGCCAGTAGTAGGGGGCTGGGACTAGCGGATTACGAGCAGTACTTC. This sequence encodes CASSRGLGLADYEQYF.

The chain links TRBV25-1 to TRBJ1-4, with unresolved D. This CDR3 has 15 residues. CDR1 and CDR2 from the germline V gene are MGHDK and SYGVNS. V was cut by 4 bases and J by 5 bases, with 14 bases left in between. CDR3 coding DNA: TGTGCCAGCAGTGCCACAGCTTATTCCAATGAAAAACTGTTTTTT. This gives the protein CASSATAYSNEKLFF.

In DNA form, the CDR3 reads TGCGCCAGCAGCCAAGATATGGACATCACCACAGATACGCAGTATTTT. This translates into CASSQDMDITTDTQYF. This sequence joins TRBV4-1 and TRBJ2-3; D possibly corresponds to TRBD1 (5 bases). CDR3 length equals 16 residues. Germline CDR1 MGHRA, CDR2 YSYEKL. Trimming pared 0 bases from V and 2 bases from J, leaving 12 bases between.

The chain is built from TRBV4-1 and TRBJ2-7, with 7 bases aligning to TRBD1. The CDR3 is 13 residues long. The V and J ends lost 1 base and 3 bases, in that order; junction bases with no gene match: 0. From germline, CDR1 is MGHRA and CDR2 YSYEKL. CDR3 DNA: TGCGCCAGCAGCCAAGGGACAGGCTACGAGCAGTACTTC. Protein sequence: CASSQGTGYEQYF.

The V and J genes are TRBV28 and TRBJ1-2, with no clear D. Deletions cut 4 bases from V and 4 bases from J, with 7 bases between. This CDR3 contains 12 residues. CDR1 MDHEN and CDR2 SYDVKM come from the germline V gene. The DNA for the CDR3 is TGTGCCAGCAGTTCAACAAGCTATGGCTACACCTTC. Translation gives CASSSTSYGYTF.

The chain has TRBV19 and TRBJ1-1, with 8 bases aligning to TRBD1. CDR1 is LNHDA and CDR2 is SQIVND in the germline V gene (reference sequence). This CDR3 contains 14 residues. Trimming cost V 4 bases and J 4 bases; bases outside gene matches: 5. CDR3 in DNA: TGTGCCAGTAGTACCCGACAGGGGAGCACTGAAGCTTTCTTT. Its protein is CASSTRQGSTEAFF.

J is TRBJ2-7 and V is TRBV6-1; the match to TRBD1 covers 10 bases. The CDR3 spans 14 residues. Trimming removed 6 bases from V and 6 bases from J; junction bases left unmatched: 8. Germline loops: CDR1 MNHNS, CDR2 SASEGT. CDR3 region: CASSRGQGVGEQYF. DNA of the CDR3: TGTGCCAGCAGCCGCGGACAGGGGGTAGGCGAGCAGTACTTC.